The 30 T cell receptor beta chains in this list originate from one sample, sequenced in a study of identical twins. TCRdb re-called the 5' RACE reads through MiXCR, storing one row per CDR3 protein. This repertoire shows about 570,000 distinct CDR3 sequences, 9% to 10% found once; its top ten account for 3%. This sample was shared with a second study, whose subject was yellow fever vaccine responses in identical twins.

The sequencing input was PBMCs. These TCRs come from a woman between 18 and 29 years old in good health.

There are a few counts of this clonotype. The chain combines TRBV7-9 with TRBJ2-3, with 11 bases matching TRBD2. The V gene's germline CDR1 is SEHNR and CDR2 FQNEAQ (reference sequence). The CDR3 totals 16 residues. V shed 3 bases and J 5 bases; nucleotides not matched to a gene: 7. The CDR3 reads CASSFETSGVVDTQYF. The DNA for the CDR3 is TGTGCCAGCAGCTTCGAGACTAGCGGGGTTGTAGATACGCAGTATTTT.

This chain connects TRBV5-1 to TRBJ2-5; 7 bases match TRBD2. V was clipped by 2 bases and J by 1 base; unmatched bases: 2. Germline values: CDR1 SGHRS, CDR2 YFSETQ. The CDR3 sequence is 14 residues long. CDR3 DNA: TGCGCCAGCAGCTTAGCGGGGATCCAAGAGACCCAGTACTTC. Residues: CASSLAGIQETQYF.

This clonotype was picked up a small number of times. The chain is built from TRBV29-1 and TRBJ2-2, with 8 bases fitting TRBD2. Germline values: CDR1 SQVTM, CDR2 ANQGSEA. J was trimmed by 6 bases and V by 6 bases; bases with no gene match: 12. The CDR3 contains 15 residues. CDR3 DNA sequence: TGCAGCGTGAAAGAAAGCGGGAGCCCCCCCGGGGAGCTGTTTTTT. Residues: CSVKESGSPPGELFF.

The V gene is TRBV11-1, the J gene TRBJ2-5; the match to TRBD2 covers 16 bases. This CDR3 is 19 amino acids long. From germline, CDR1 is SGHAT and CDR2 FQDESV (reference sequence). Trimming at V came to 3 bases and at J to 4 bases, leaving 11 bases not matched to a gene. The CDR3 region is CASSFGTSGRVVLRETQYF. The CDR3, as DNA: TGTGCCAGCAGCTTCGGGACTAGCGGGAGGGTTGTGTTACGAGAGACCCAGTACTTC.

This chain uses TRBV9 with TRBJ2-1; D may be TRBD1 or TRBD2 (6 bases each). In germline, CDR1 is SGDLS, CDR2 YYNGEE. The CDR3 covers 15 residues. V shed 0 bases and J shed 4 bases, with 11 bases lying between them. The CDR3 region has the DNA TGTGCCAGCAGCGTAGAGGGGGGCGTTTACAATGAGCAGTTCTTC. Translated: CASSVEGGVYNEQFF.

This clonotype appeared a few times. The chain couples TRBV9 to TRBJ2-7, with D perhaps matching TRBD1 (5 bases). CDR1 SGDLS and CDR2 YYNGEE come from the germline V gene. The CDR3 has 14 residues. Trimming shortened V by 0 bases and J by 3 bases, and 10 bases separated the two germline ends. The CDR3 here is CASSVDLDNYEQYF. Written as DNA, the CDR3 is TGTGCCAGCAGCGTAGACTTGGACAACTACGAGCAGTACTTC.

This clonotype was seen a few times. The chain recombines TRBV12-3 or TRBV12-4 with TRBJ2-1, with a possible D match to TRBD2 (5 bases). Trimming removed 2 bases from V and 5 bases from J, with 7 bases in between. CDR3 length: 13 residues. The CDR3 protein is CASSLWENNEQFF. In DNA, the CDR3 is TGTGCCAGCAGTTTATGGGAGAACAATGAGCAGTTCTTC.

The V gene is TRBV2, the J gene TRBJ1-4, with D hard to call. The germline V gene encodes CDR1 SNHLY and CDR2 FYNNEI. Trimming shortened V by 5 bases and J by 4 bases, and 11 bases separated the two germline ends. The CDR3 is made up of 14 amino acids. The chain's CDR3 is CASSQEQFNEKLFF. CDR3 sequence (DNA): TGTGCCAGCAGTCAAGAGCAGTTTAATGAAAAACTGTTTTTT.

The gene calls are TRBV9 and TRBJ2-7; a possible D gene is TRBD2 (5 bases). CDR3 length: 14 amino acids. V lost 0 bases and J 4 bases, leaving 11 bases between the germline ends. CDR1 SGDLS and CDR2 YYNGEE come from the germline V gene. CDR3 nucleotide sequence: TGTGCCAGCAGCGTAGAGAGGGCCGGGTACGAGCAGTACTTC. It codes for CASSVERAGYEQYF.

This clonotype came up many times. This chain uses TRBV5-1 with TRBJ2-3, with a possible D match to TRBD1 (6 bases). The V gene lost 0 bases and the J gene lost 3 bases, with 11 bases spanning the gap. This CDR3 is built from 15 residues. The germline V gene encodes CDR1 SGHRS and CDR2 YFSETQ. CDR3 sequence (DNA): TGCGCCAGCAGCTTGGAGGGAAGGGGGACAGATACGCAGTATTTT. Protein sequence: CASSLEGRGTDTQYF. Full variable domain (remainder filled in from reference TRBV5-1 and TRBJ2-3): KAGVTQTPRYLIKTRGQQVTLSCSPISGHRSVSWYQQTPGQGLQFLFEYFSETQRNKGNFPGRFSGRQFSNSRSEMNVSTLELGDSALYLCASSLEGRGTDTQYFGPGTRLTVL.

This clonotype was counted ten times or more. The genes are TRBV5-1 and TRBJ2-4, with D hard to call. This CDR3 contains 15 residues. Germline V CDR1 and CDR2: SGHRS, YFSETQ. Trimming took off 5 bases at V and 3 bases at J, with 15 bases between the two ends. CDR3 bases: TGCGCCAGCAGGAGAACGGACCTAGGCAAAAACATTCAGTACTTC. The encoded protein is CASRRTDLGKNIQYF.

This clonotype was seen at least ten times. The CDR3 DNA reads as TGTGCCAGCACTGGTTGGCCACACAACACCGGGGAGCTGTTTTTT. Encoded protein: CASTGWPHNTGELFF. V gene TRBV25-1 combines with J gene TRBJ2-2; D not certain. There are 15 residues in the CDR3. Germline assignment: CDR1 MGHDK and CDR2 SYGVNS. V was shortened by 7 bases and J by 2 bases, with 14 bases between the two germline ends.

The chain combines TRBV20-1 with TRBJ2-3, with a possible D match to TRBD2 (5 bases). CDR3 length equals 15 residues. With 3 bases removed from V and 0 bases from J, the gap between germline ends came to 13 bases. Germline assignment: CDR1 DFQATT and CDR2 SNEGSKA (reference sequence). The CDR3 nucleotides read TGCAGTGCTAGTTTCGAGCGGTCTAGCACAGATACGCAGTATTTT. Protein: CSASFERSSTDTQYF.

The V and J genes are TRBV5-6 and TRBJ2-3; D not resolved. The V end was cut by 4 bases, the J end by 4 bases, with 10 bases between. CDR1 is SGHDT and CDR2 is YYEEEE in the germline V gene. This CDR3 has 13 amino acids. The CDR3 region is CASSGRRADTQYF. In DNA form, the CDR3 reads TGTGCCAGCAGCGGAAGACGGGCAGATACGCAGTATTTT. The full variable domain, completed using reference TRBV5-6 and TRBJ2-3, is DAGVTQSPTHLIKTRGQQVTLRCSPKSGHDTVSWYQQALGQGPQFIFQYYEEEERQRGNFPDRFSGHQFPNYSSELNVNALLLGDSALYLCASSGRRADTQYFGPGTRLTVL.

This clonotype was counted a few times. The CDR3 nucleotides are TGTGCCATCGAATACGGGACAGTAACAGATACGCAGTATTTT. Its protein product is CAIEYGTVTDTQYF. The rearrangement joins TRBV7-2 to TRBJ2-3; 7 bases agree with TRBD1. V lost 10 bases, J lost 3 bases, and 10 bases stayed unmatched. There are 14 residues in the CDR3. The germline V gene has CDR1 SGHTA and CDR2 FQGNSA.

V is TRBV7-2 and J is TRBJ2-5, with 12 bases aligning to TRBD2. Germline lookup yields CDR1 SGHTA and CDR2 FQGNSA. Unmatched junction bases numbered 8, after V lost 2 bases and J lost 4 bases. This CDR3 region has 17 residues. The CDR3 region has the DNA TGTGCCAGCAGCTTATCTTCTAGCGGGGGGGCCCGAGAGACCCAGTACTTC. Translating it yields CASSLSSSGGARETQYF.

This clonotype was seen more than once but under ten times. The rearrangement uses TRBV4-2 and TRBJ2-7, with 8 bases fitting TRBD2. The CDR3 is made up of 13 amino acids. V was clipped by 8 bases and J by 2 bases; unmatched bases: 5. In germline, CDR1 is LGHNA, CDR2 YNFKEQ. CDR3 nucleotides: TGTGCCAGCGGTTATAGCGGGGCCTACGAGCAGTACTTC. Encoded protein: CASGYSGAYEQYF.

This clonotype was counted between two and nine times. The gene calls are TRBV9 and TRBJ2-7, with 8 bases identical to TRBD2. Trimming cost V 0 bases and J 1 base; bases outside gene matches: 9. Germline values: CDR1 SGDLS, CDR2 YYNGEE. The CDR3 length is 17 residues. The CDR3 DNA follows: TGTGCCAGCAGCGTAGGGATCGGGGGCGGGGGGTCCTACGAGCAGTACTTC. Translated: CASSVGIGGGGSYEQYF.

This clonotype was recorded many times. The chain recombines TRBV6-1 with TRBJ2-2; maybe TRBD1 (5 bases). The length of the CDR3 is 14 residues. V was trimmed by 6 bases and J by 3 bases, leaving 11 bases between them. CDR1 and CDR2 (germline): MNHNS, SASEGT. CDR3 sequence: CASSPDRDTGELFF. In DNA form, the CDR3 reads TGTGCCAGCAGCCCAGACAGAGACACCGGGGAGCTGTTTTTT.

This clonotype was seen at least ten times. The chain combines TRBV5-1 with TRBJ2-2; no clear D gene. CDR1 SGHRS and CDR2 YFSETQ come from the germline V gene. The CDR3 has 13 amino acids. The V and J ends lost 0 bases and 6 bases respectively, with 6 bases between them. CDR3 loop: CASSLAGPGELFF. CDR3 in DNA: TGCGCCAGCAGCTTGGCGGGTCCCGGGGAGCTGTTTTTT.

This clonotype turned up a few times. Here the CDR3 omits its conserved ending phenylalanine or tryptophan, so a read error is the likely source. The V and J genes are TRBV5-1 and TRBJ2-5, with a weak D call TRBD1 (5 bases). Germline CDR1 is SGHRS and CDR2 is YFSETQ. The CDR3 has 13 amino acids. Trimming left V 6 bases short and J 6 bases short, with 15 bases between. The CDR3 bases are TGCGCCAGCACCCCCGACAGCGCCCAGACCCAGTACCTC. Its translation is CASTPDSAQTQYL.

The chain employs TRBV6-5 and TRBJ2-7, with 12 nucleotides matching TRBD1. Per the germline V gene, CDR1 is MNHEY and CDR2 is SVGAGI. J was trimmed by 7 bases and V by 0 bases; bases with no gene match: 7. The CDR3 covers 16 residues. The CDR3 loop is CASSYSVGDRGREQYF. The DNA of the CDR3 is TGTGCCAGCAGTTACTCGGTCGGGGACAGGGGGCGAGAGCAGTACTTC.

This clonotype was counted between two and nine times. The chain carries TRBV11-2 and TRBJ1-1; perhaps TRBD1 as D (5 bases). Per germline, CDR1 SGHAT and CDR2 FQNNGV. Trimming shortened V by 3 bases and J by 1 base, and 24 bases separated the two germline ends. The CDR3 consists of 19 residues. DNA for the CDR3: TGTGCCAGCAGCTTCCCGGGTGGGGCAGGTAAATTACGGAACACTGAAGCTTTCTTT. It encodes CASSFPGGAGKLRNTEAFF.

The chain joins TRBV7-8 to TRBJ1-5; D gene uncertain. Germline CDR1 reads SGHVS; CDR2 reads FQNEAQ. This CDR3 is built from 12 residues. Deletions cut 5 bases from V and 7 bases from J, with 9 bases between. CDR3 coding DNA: TGTGCCAGCAGCCCTCAGCGGCAGCCCCAGCATTTT. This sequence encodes CASSPQRQPQHF.

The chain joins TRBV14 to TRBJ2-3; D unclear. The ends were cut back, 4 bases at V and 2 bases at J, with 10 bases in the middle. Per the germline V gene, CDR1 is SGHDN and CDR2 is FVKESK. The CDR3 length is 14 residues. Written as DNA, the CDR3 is TGTGCCAGCAGCCCGACTCAGCTCACAGATACGCAGTATTTT. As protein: CASSPTQLTDTQYF.

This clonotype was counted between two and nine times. CDR3 residues: CASSLSGGISYEQYF. The CDR3 nucleotides read TGTGCCAGCAGCTTGTCTGGGGGAATTTCCTACGAGCAGTACTTC. The chain carries TRBV5-6 and TRBJ2-7; D may be TRBD1 or TRBD2 (5 bases each). This CDR3 is 15 amino acids long. Germline values: CDR1 SGHDT, CDR2 YYEEEE. Trimming removed 1 base at V and 1 base at J, with 12 bases between.

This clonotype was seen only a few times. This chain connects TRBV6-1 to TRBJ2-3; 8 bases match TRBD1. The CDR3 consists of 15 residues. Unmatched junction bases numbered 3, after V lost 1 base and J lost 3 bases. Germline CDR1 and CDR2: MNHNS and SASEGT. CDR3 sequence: CASSEGTGKTDTQYF. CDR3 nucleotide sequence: TGTGCCAGCAGTGAAGGGACAGGGAAAACAGATACGCAGTATTTT.

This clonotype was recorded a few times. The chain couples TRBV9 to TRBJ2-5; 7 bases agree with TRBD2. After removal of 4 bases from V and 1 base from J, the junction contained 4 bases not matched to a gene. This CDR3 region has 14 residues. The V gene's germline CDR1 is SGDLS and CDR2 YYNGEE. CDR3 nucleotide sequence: TGTGCCAGCAGCCCAGGGACTATCCAAGAGACCCAGTACTTC. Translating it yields CASSPGTIQETQYF.

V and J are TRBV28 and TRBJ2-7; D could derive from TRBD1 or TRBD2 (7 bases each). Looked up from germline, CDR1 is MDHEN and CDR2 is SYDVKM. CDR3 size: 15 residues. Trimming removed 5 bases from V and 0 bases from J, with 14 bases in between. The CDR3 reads CASSLPGGGSYEQYF. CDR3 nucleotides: TGTGCCAGCAGTCTACCAGGGGGGGGCTCCTACGAGCAGTACTTC.

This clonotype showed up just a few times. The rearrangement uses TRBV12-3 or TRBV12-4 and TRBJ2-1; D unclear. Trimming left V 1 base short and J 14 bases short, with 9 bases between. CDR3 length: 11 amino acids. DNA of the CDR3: TGTGCCAGCAGTTTAGGGGCTAGTAAGTTCTTC. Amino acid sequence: CASSLGASKFF.